This entry lists 6 T cell receptor beta chains sequenced from one sample in a study of blood T cells in healthy people across ages (dated by TCRdb to the mid-2010s). The library was obtained by 5' RACE. For sequencing, an Illumina HiSeq 2500 was employed. A second PCR of about 7 to 12 cycles was performed with a sample-barcoded 5' primer and a J-beta primer mix. TCRdb handled the public reads itself, with Q25 trimming in fastp and clone calling in MiXCR, and kept productive beta chains. Entries are consolidated by CDR3 protein sequence, retaining the most common genes and DNA. In this sample the table shows roughly 730,000 distinct CDR3 sequences, 56% of which occur a single time. The ten largest clones take up around 25% of the sample. The specimen sequenced was blood. These receptor sequences come from a man aged 35 to 55 in good health.

This clonotype has just one count. V gene TRBV12-3 or TRBV12-4 combines with J gene TRBJ2-1; 14 positions agree with TRBD2. Trimming at V came to 6 bases and at J to 8 bases, leaving 6 bases not matched to a gene. CDR3 length equals 15 residues. The CDR3 sequence: CASRQTSGRADEQFF. The CDR3 coding sequence is TGTGCCAGCAGGCAGACTAGCGGGAGGGCCGATGAGCAGTTCTTC.

The chain carries TRBV20-1 and TRBJ2-7; 7 bases match TRBD1. The assigned J gene may be wrong: the sequence end matches TRBJ2-5 better. Germline-derived CDR1 and CDR2 are DFQATT and SNEGSKA (reference sequence). The CDR3 covers 13 residues. The CDR3 sequence: CSARGTDQETQYF. The CDR3, as DNA: TGCAGTGCTAGGGGGACAGACCAAGAGACCCAGTACTTC.

The chain's CDR3 is CSARVAGHGRTGELFF. The CDR3 DNA reads as TGCAGTGCTAGAGTGGCGGGGCATGGGAGGACCGGGGAGCTGTTTTTT. The chain carries TRBV20-1 and TRBJ2-2, with D possibly matching TRBD2 (6 bases). The CDR3 loop spans 16 amino acids. V dropped 1 base and J dropped 5 bases, with 17 bases sitting between them. CDR1 is DFQATT, CDR2 SNEGSKA, per germline (reference sequence).

This clonotype was detected only a few times. V gene TRBV20-1 combines with J gene TRBJ2-5; D is unresolved. Germline CDR1 reads DFQATT; CDR2 reads SNEGSKA (reference sequence). The CDR3 is 15 amino acids. Trimming left V 0 bases short and J 2 bases short, with 13 bases between. The CDR3 nucleotides read TGCAGTGCTAGAGATCTCTACTTAGGGCAAGAGACCCAGTACTTC. It codes for CSARDLYLGQETQYF.

The V and J genes are TRBV6-6 and TRBJ2-5, with a tentative D call TRBD1 (6 bases). The CDR3 runs to 14 residues. Trimming shortened V by 0 bases and J by 2 bases, and 7 bases separated the two germline ends. Germline values: CDR1 MNHNY, CDR2 SVGAGI (reference sequence). CDR3 residues: CASSYSGQQETQYF. CDR3 DNA sequence: TGTGCCAGCAGTTACTCCGGACAGCAAGAGACCCAGTACTTC.

The genes are TRBV4-3 and TRBJ2-3; no reliable D call. The germline V gene encodes CDR1 LGHNA and CDR2 YSLEER. The CDR3 totals 14 residues. V lost 1 base and J lost 2, with 7 bases in between. CDR3 coding DNA: TGCGCCAGCAGCCAAGGTGCCGTCACAGATACGCAGTATTTT. Protein product: CASSQGAVTDTQYF.